Below are 7 T cell receptor beta chains sequenced from a single sample in a study of CD8 T cells in ankylosing spondylitis. In TCRdb, the 5' RACE reads were re-called with MiXCR into one record per CDR3 protein. The table lists fewer than 450,000 distinct CDR3 sequences, under 20% of them singletons. Study observations and caveats: Ankylosing spondylitis blood seemed to carry a telltale TCR beta motif made of roughly 8 highly homologous variants.

No antigen has been assigned to these receptors. Material: blood, either unsorted or a sorted T cell fraction (not recorded which). All receptors derive from a male donor with ankylosing spondylitis.

The sample holds many counts of this clonotype. V and J are TRBV12-3 or TRBV12-4 and TRBJ1-2, with D possibly TRBD1 on 6 matching bases. The CDR3 loop spans 15 amino acids. Trimming cost V 4 bases and J 6 bases, with 18 bases left between them. CDR3 sequence reads: CASSSGQRKSNGYTF. CDR3 nucleotides: TGTGCCAGCAGTTCCGGACAGAGGAAATCTAATGGCTACACCTTC.

This chain's CDR3 is CSILSRESYEQYF. The CDR3, as DNA: TGCAGCATTCTGAGCAGGGAATCCTACGAGCAGTACTTC. The chain is built from TRBV29-1 and TRBJ2-7, with D perhaps matching TRBD1 (5 bases). V was trimmed by 8 bases and J by 1 base, leaving 15 bases between them. This CDR3 is built from 13 residues. Germline V gives CDR1 SQVTM, CDR2 ANQGSEA.

The J gene is TRBJ1-1, the V gene TRBV20-1; a weak D match, TRBD1 (6 bases). CDR1 and CDR2 (germline): DFQATT, SNEGSKA (reference sequence). CDR3 length: 15 amino acids. The germline V and J ends were trimmed by 3 bases and 1 base, with 15 bases remaining between them. CDR3 sequence: CSASQADRPNTEAFF. The CDR3 DNA sequence: TGCAGTGCTAGCCAAGCGGACAGACCGAACACTGAAGCTTTCTTT.

This clonotype was detected only a few times. The chain carries TRBV5-1 and TRBJ1-4, with 10 positions matching TRBD1. CDR1 and CDR2 from the germline V gene are SGHRS and YFSETQ. The junction had 2 bases not matched to a gene; V was cut back by 1 base and J by 8 bases. The CDR3 is made up of 14 amino acids. The CDR3 loop is CASSLRTGGEKLFF. The CDR3 nucleotides read TGCGCCAGCAGCTTGCGGACAGGGGGGGAAAAACTGTTTTTT.

This clonotype appeared a few times. The chain has TRBV7-2 and TRBJ2-3; TRBD1 matches 10 bases. J gave up 4 bases and V 10 bases, and 5 bases lay outside the gene matches. Germline V gene lookup returns CDR1 SGHTA and CDR2 FQGNSA. The CDR3 sequence is 13 residues long. CDR3 region: CANRQGASDTQYF. CDR3 sequence (DNA): TGTGCCAACAGACAGGGGGCGTCAGATACGCAGTATTTT.

This clonotype was counted between two and nine times. This chain uses TRBV28 with TRBJ1-5; 7 bases agree with TRBD1. Germline V CDR1 and CDR2: MDHEN, SYDVKM. The CDR3 is made up of 15 amino acids. V shed 4 bases, J shed 0 bases, and the junction held 3 bases outside the gene matches. The CDR3 protein is CASSSTGSSNQPQHF. CDR3 coding DNA: TGTGCCAGCAGTTCGACAGGGTCTAGCAATCAGCCCCAGCATTTT.

This chain connects TRBV27 to TRBJ1-1; D gene uncertain. Germline V lookup: CDR1 MNHEY, CDR2 SMNVEV (reference sequence). The CDR3 spans 12 residues. Here the CDR3 reads CTLPTPNTEAFF. The CDR3 region has the DNA TGTACCCTCCCGACACCGAACACTGAAGCTTTCTTT.